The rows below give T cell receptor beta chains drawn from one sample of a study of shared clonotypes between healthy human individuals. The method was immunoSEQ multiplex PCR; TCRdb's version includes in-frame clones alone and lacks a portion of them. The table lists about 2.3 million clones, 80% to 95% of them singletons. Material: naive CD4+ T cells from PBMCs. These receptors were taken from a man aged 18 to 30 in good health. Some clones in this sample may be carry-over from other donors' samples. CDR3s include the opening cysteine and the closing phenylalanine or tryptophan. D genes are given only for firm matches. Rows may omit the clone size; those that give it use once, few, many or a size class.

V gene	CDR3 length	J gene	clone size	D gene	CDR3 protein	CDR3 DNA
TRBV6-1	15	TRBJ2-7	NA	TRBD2	CASILGASGSYEQYF	TGTGCCAGCATATTGGGCGCTAGCGGGAGTTACGAGCAGTACTTC
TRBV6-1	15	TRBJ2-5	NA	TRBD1	CASRFMRQGGETQYF	TGTGCCAGCCGTTTCATGAGACAGGGGGGAGAGACCCAGTACTTC
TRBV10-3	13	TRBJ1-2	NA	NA	CAISGGGGYGYTF	TGTGCCATCAGTGGGGGAGGGGGTTATGGCTACACCTTC
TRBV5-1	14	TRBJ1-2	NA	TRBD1	CASSLEGRGDGYTF	TGCGCCAGCAGCTTGGAAGGCAGGGGGGATGGCTACACCTTC
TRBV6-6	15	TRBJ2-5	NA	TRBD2	CASYKRDSLQETQYF	TGTGCCAGCTATAAGCGGGATTCCCTTCAAGAGACCCAGTACTTC
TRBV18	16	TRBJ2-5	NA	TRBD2	CASSPLAASGQETQYF	TGTGCCAGCTCCCCATTAGCGGCTAGCGGACAAGAGACCCAGTACTTC
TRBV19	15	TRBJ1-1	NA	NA	CASSIGFGGLTEAFF	TGTGCCAGTAGTATAGGGTTCGGGGGGCTGACTGAAGCTTTCTTT
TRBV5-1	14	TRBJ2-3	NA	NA	CASSSGVGTDTQYF	TGCGCCAGCAGCAGCGGAGTAGGGACAGATACGCAGTATTTT
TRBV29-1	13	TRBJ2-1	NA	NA	CSVVGNPYNEQFF	TGCAGCGTTGTGGGGAACCCCTACAATGAGCAGTTCTTC
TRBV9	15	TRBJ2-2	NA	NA	CASSVVPTRGGELFF	TGTGCCAGCAGCGTAGTACCCACTCGAGGCGGGGAGCTGTTTTTT
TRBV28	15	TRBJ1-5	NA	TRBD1	CASSLSGTGHQPQHF	TGTGCCAGCAGTTTATCCGGGACAGGGCATCAGCCCCAGCATTTT
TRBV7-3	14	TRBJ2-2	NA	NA	CASSPPGGPGELFF	TGTGCCAGCAGCCCCCCCGGGGGGCCCGGGGAGCTGTTTTTT
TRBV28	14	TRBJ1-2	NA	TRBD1	CASSSGQADNGYTF	TGTGCCAGCAGTTCTGGACAGGCCGACAATGGCTACACCTTC
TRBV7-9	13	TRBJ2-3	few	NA	CASSFVFGDTQYF	TGTGCCAGCAGCTTTGTCTTCGGTGATACGCAGTATTTT
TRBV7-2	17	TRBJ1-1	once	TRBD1	CASSYRTGSWSGTEAFF	TGTGCCAGCAGCTACCGGACAGGGTCGTGGTCGGGAACTGAAGCTTTCTTT
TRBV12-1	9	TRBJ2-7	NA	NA	CASSFGGDF	TGTGCCAGCAGCTTTGGGGGGGACTTC
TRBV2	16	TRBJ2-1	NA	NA	CASSELGSGSYNEQFF	TGTGCCAGCAGTGAATTGGGAAGCGGTTCCTACAATGAGCAGTTCTTC
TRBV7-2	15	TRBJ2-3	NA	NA	CASSLFSRVPDTQYF	TGTGCCAGCAGCTTATTTTCCCGAGTGCCAGATACGCAGTATTTT
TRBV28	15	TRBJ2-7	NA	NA	CASSTVGYSSYEQYF	TGTGCCAGCAGTACGGTTGGTTATTCCTCCTACGAGCAGTACTTC
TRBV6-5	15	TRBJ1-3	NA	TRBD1	CASSYEGAAGNTIYF	TGTGCCAGCAGTTACGAGGGGGCGGCTGGAAACACCATATATTTT
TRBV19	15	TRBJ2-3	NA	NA	CASSNRASRTDTQYF	TGTGCCAGTAGTAATCGGGCCAGCCGCACAGATACGCAGTATTTT
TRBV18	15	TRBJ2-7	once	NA	CASSPGTSDSYEQYF	TGTGCCAGCTCACCAGGGACGTCGGACTCCTACGAGCAGTACTTC
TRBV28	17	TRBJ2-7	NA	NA	CASRPTPGTPHKYEQYF	TGTGCCAGCAGGCCCACACCCGGGACTCCGCATAAATACGAGCAGTACTTC
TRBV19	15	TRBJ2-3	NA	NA	CAPPGASPTSDTQYF	TGTGCCCCACCGGGCGCGTCACCTACTTCAGATACGCAGTATTTT
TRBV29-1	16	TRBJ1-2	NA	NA	CSVEDHSGTSNYGYTF	TGCAGCGTTGAAGATCACTCTGGAACCTCTAACTATGGCTACACCTTC
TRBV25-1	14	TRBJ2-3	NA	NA	CASSAGEVTDTQYF	TGTGCCAGCAGTGCAGGTGAAGTCACAGATACGCAGTATTTT
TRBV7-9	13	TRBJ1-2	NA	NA	CASSLAGMGGYTF	TGTGCCAGCAGCTTAGCAGGGATGGGTGGCTACACCTTC